A selection of T cell receptor beta chains follows, all from one sample in a study of early T cells in non-severe SARS-CoV-2 infection. TCRdb re-called the 5' RACE reads through MiXCR, storing one row per CDR3 protein. Counted here are about 69,000 distinct CDR3 sequences, around a tenth occurring once; the ten biggest clones make up 5.9%. The sample comprised whole blood. These receptors were taken from an adult who was a healthcare worker with PCR-confirmed SARS-CoV-2 infection or an uninfected control (not recorded which). CDR3s include the opening cysteine and the closing phenylalanine or tryptophan. Each record gives: clone size, CDR3 length, J gene, V gene, D gene, CDR3 DNA, CDR3 protein. A D gene is named only where the DNA matches it firmly. Size is stated for part of the rows, as once, few or many counts, or as a class when the clone is expanded.

clone_size: many; cdr3_length: 14; j_call: TRBJ2-1; v_call: TRBV19; d_call: NA; cdr3_nt: TGTGCCAGTAGTATCGGGCGGTGGGGCAATGAGCAGTTCTTC; cdr3_aa: CASSIGRWGNEQFF
clone_size: many; cdr3_length: 13; j_call: TRBJ2-1; v_call: TRBV29-1; d_call: TRBD2; cdr3_nt: TGCAGCGGACACGAGCGGGACTACAATGAGCAGTTCTTC; cdr3_aa: CSGHERDYNEQFF
clone_size: NA; cdr3_length: 15; j_call: TRBJ1-2; v_call: TRBV6-6; d_call: NA; cdr3_nt: TGTGCCAGCAGAGAGTCGGGGAGTTTATTCTATGGCTACACCTTC; cdr3_aa: CASRESGSLFYGYTF
clone_size: few; cdr3_length: 16; j_call: TRBJ1-3; v_call: TRBV10-1; d_call: NA; cdr3_nt: TGCGCCAGCAGTGAGTACCGACAGAAGGCTGGAAACACCATATATTTT; cdr3_aa: CASSEYRQKAGNTIYF
clone_size: many; cdr3_length: 18; j_call: TRBJ1-1; v_call: TRBV4-3; d_call: NA; cdr3_nt: TGCGCCAGCAGCCAAGATCTTAGGGGTATTGGGCCGAACACTGAAGCTTTCTTT; cdr3_aa: CASSQDLRGIGPNTEAFF
clone_size: many; cdr3_length: 14; j_call: TRBJ2-3; v_call: TRBV20-1; d_call: NA; cdr3_nt: TGCAGTGCTAAGACCCTTCAGAGCACAGATACGCAGTATTTT; cdr3_aa: CSAKTLQSTDTQYF
clone_size: NA; cdr3_length: 15; j_call: TRBJ1-4; v_call: TRBV18; d_call: NA; cdr3_nt: TGTGCCAGCTCACCACTCACCGGTATCGGAGAAAAACTGTTTTTT; cdr3_aa: CASSPLTGIGEKLFF
clone_size: many; cdr3_length: 15; j_call: TRBJ1-2; v_call: TRBV19; d_call: NA; cdr3_nt: TGTGCCAGTAGCCCCCGGGACAAGCCAGATTATGGCTACACCTTC; cdr3_aa: CASSPRDKPDYGYTF
clone_size: many; cdr3_length: 15; j_call: TRBJ1-1; v_call: TRBV5-1; d_call: NA; cdr3_nt: TGCGCCAGCAGCTTGGCACAGGGCTGGAACACTGAAGCTTTCTTT; cdr3_aa: CASSLAQGWNTEAFF
clone_size: few; cdr3_length: 16; j_call: TRBJ2-3; v_call: TRBV7-3; d_call: TRBD1; cdr3_nt: TGTGCCAGCAGCTTAATGGACAGGGGCAGCACAGATACGCAGTATTTT; cdr3_aa: CASSLMDRGSTDTQYF
clone_size: many; cdr3_length: 15; j_call: TRBJ2-7; v_call: TRBV29-1; d_call: TRBD1; cdr3_nt: TGCAGCGTGAGATACACGGGACAGGGTACCTACGAGCAGTACTTC; cdr3_aa: CSVRYTGQGTYEQYF
clone_size: many; cdr3_length: 13; j_call: TRBJ2-7; v_call: TRBV19; d_call: TRBD1; cdr3_nt: TGTGCCAGCTCCGGGACAGGGGGCATCGAGCAGTACTTC; cdr3_aa: CASSGTGGIEQYF
clone_size: many; cdr3_length: 12; j_call: TRBJ1-6; v_call: TRBV27; d_call: NA; cdr3_nt: TGTGCCAGCAAGGAGTTAGATTCACCCCTCCACTTT; cdr3_aa: CASKELDSPLHF
clone_size: many; cdr3_length: 14; j_call: TRBJ1-1; v_call: TRBV29-1; d_call: NA; cdr3_nt: TGCAGCGTCAACCAAGGGACGGTGAACACTGAAGCTTTCTTT; cdr3_aa: CSVNQGTVNTEAFF
clone_size: NA; cdr3_length: 13; j_call: TRBJ2-2; v_call: TRBV3-1; d_call: NA; cdr3_nt: TGTGCCAGCAGCCAAGGGGCAGCCGGGGAGCTGTTTTTT; cdr3_aa: CASSQGAAGELFF
clone_size: NA; cdr3_length: 14; j_call: TRBJ1-4; v_call: TRBV7-2; d_call: NA; cdr3_nt: TGTGCCAGCAGCCTGCGAATAGGGAATGAAAAACTGTTTTTT; cdr3_aa: CASSLRIGNEKLFF
clone_size: few; cdr3_length: 13; j_call: TRBJ2-1; v_call: TRBV6-6; d_call: TRBD2; cdr3_nt: TGTGCCAGCAGCCGCGGGACTACAAGTGAGCAGTTCTTC; cdr3_aa: CASSRGTTSEQFF
clone_size: many; cdr3_length: 13; j_call: TRBJ1-1; v_call: TRBV6-6; d_call: TRBD1; cdr3_nt: TGTGCCAGCAGGCTTAAACAGGGGACTGAAGCTTTCTTT; cdr3_aa: CASRLKQGTEAFF
clone_size: many; cdr3_length: 11; j_call: TRBJ1-2; v_call: TRBV29-1; d_call: NA; cdr3_nt: TGCAGCGTTATTGGGAACTATGGCTACACCTTC; cdr3_aa: CSVIGNYGYTF
clone_size: few; cdr3_length: 17; j_call: TRBJ2-1; v_call: TRBV6-1; d_call: TRBD2; cdr3_nt: TGTGCCAGCAGTGCGCGCCCCACTAGCGGGGTTTACAATGAGCAGTTCTTC; cdr3_aa: CASSARPTSGVYNEQFF
clone_size: few; cdr3_length: 16; j_call: TRBJ2-3; v_call: TRBV7-2; d_call: NA; cdr3_nt: TGTGCCAGCAGCCCCCCTAGGACGGGAGCCACAGATACGCAGTATTTT; cdr3_aa: CASSPPRTGATDTQYF
clone_size: NA; cdr3_length: 14; j_call: TRBJ2-1; v_call: TRBV2; d_call: NA; cdr3_nt: TGTGCCAGCACCGTTGAGGCCCTCATCAATGAGCAGTTCTTC; cdr3_aa: CASTVEALINEQFF
clone_size: few; cdr3_length: 20; j_call: TRBJ1-3; v_call: TRBV4-1; d_call: NA; cdr3_nt: TGCGCCAGCAGCCAAGATATTAGCGGCTTGACTCGGGCGCCTGGAAACACCATATATTTT; cdr3_aa: CASSQDISGLTRAPGNTIYF
clone_size: few; cdr3_length: 14; j_call: TRBJ2-2; v_call: TRBV5-5; d_call: NA; cdr3_nt: TGTGCCAGCAAACTAGGGATTAACACCGGGGAGCTGTTTTTT; cdr3_aa: CASKLGINTGELFF
clone_size: NA; cdr3_length: 11; j_call: TRBJ1-1; v_call: TRBV10-2; d_call: NA; cdr3_nt: TGCGCCAGCAGTGAGGGCCATGAAGCTTTCTTT; cdr3_aa: CASSEGHEAFF
clone_size: few; cdr3_length: 14; j_call: TRBJ2-1; v_call: TRBV20-1; d_call: TRBD1; cdr3_nt: TGCAGTGCTCTAGAGGGACAGGGGGCCGGGGTGCAGTTCTTC; cdr3_aa: CSALEGQGAGVQFF
clone_size: few; cdr3_length: 16; j_call: TRBJ2-3; v_call: TRBV5-1; d_call: NA; cdr3_nt: TGCGCCAGCAGCTTGGTAGTGCGGGGTAGCACAGATACGCAGTATTTT; cdr3_aa: CASSLVVRGSTDTQYF
clone_size: many; cdr3_length: 17; j_call: TRBJ2-3; v_call: TRBV3-1; d_call: TRBD2; cdr3_nt: TGTGCCAGCAGTCTAAGAGCGGGGGGGGCGAGGACAGATACGCAGTATTTT; cdr3_aa: CASSLRAGGARTDTQYF
clone_size: medium-sized; cdr3_length: 13; j_call: TRBJ2-7; v_call: TRBV6-2/TRBV6-3; d_call: TRBD1; cdr3_nt: TGTGCCAGCAGAATCCAGGGGGCGAGGGAGCAGTACTTC; cdr3_aa: CASRIQGAREQYF
clone_size: few; cdr3_length: 16; j_call: TRBJ2-2; v_call: TRBV27; d_call: NA; cdr3_nt: TGTGCCAGCAGTTTGTGGGGGGGCGAGAACACCGGGGAGCTGTTTTTT; cdr3_aa: CASSLWGGENTGELFF
clone_size: NA; cdr3_length: 15; j_call: TRBJ1-2; v_call: TRBV4-1; d_call: NA; cdr3_nt: TGCGCCAGCAGCCAAGATGGTGCCAGGACAGATGGCTACACCTTC; cdr3_aa: CASSQDGARTDGYTF
clone_size: few; cdr3_length: 14; j_call: TRBJ1-1; v_call: TRBV10-3; d_call: NA; cdr3_nt: TGTGCCACCAGCCCAGGTAGCTCTTACACTGAAGCTTTCTTT; cdr3_aa: CATSPGSSYTEAFF
clone_size: many; cdr3_length: 11; j_call: TRBJ2-1; v_call: TRBV7-9; d_call: NA; cdr3_nt: TGTGCCAGCAGCCCTCAAACTGAGCAGTTCTTC; cdr3_aa: CASSPQTEQFF
clone_size: many; cdr3_length: 15; j_call: TRBJ2-2; v_call: TRBV4-2; d_call: NA; cdr3_nt: TGTGCCAGCAGCCAAAGCTGGACAGTCACCGGGGAGCTGTTTTTT; cdr3_aa: CASSQSWTVTGELFF
clone_size: many; cdr3_length: 14; j_call: TRBJ1-2; v_call: TRBV5-5; d_call: NA; cdr3_nt: TGTGCCAGCAGCTATGTCGGCGGGAACTATGGCTACACCTTC; cdr3_aa: CASSYVGGNYGYTF
clone_size: few; cdr3_length: 15; j_call: TRBJ1-2; v_call: TRBV5-8; d_call: NA; cdr3_nt: TGTGCCAGCAGCTCCGGGATCTACGGTAACTATGGCTACACCTTC; cdr3_aa: CASSSGIYGNYGYTF
clone_size: NA; cdr3_length: 18; j_call: TRBJ1-4; v_call: TRBV6-1; d_call: NA; cdr3_nt: TGTGCCAGCAGTGGGGTGACTTCGGGACTAGTAATGGGCGAAAAACTGTTTTTT; cdr3_aa: CASSGVTSGLVMGEKLFF
clone_size: many; cdr3_length: 14; j_call: TRBJ2-4; v_call: TRBV11-2; d_call: NA; cdr3_nt: TGTGCCAGCAGCTCCCGGTTAGCCAAAAACATTCAGTACTTC; cdr3_aa: CASSSRLAKNIQYF
clone_size: few; cdr3_length: 13; j_call: TRBJ1-1; v_call: TRBV25-1; d_call: NA; cdr3_nt: TGTGCCAGCAGTCCCCGGGAGAACACTGAAGCTTTCTTT; cdr3_aa: CASSPRENTEAFF
clone_size: many; cdr3_length: 16; j_call: TRBJ2-2; v_call: TRBV10-3; d_call: TRBD1; cdr3_nt: TGTGCCATCAGTGAGTCAGACAGGGGAGACACCGGGGAGCTGTTTTTT; cdr3_aa: CAISESDRGDTGELFF
clone_size: NA; cdr3_length: 16; j_call: TRBJ2-2; v_call: TRBV5-6; d_call: TRBD1; cdr3_nt: TGTGCCAGCAGCTCGGGACAGATCCTTAACACCGGGGAGCTGTTTTTT; cdr3_aa: CASSSGQILNTGELFF
clone_size: many; cdr3_length: 15; j_call: TRBJ2-1; v_call: TRBV30; d_call: TRBD2; cdr3_nt: TGTGCCTGGAGCGAGGTTAGCGGGGTGGTCGATGAGCAGTTCTTC; cdr3_aa: CAWSEVSGVVDEQFF
clone_size: NA; cdr3_length: 13; j_call: TRBJ2-1; v_call: TRBV11-1; d_call: NA; cdr3_nt: TGTGCCAGCAGCTTAGACAGGGTCAATGAGCAGTTCTTC; cdr3_aa: CASSLDRVNEQFF
clone_size: many; cdr3_length: 15; j_call: TRBJ2-1; v_call: TRBV6-1; d_call: NA; cdr3_nt: TGTGCCAGCAGCGTAGGGACGTCAGGCAGCAATGAGCAGTTCTTC; cdr3_aa: CASSVGTSGSNEQFF
clone_size: many; cdr3_length: 13; j_call: TRBJ2-3; v_call: TRBV6-1; d_call: TRBD2; cdr3_nt: TGTGCCAGCAGTCCGGGGGGGGCAGATACGCAGTATTTT; cdr3_aa: CASSPGGADTQYF
clone_size: NA; cdr3_length: 12; j_call: TRBJ2-1; v_call: TRBV25-1; d_call: NA; cdr3_nt: TGTGCCAGCAGATTTCTTAGCGATGAGCAGTTCTTC; cdr3_aa: CASRFLSDEQFF
clone_size: few; cdr3_length: 16; j_call: TRBJ2-2; v_call: TRBV3-1; d_call: TRBD2; cdr3_nt: TGTGCCAGCAGGCAGCTTCGGGCGGGAGATATCGGGGAGCTGTTTTTT; cdr3_aa: CASRQLRAGDIGELFF
clone_size: NA; cdr3_length: 11; j_call: TRBJ2-5; v_call: TRBV29-1; d_call: NA; cdr3_nt: TGCAGCGCGACAGTACAAGAGACCCAGTACTTC; cdr3_aa: CSATVQETQYF
clone_size: many; cdr3_length: 17; j_call: TRBJ2-3; v_call: TRBV20-1; d_call: NA; cdr3_nt: TGCAGTGCTAGAGATCGGGGACCCAGGGTTTACACAGATACGCAGTATTTT; cdr3_aa: CSARDRGPRVYTDTQYF
clone_size: NA; cdr3_length: 14; j_call: TRBJ2-7; v_call: TRBV7-9; d_call: NA; cdr3_nt: TGTGCCAGCAGCTTAGAAGGGACCCTCGCCGAGCAGTACTTC; cdr3_aa: CASSLEGTLAEQYF
clone_size: few; cdr3_length: 16; j_call: TRBJ2-3; v_call: TRBV7-9; d_call: NA; cdr3_nt: TGTGCCAGCAGCTTAGACTTAGCGAGAAGCACAGATACGCAGTATTTT; cdr3_aa: CASSLDLARSTDTQYF
clone_size: few; cdr3_length: 14; j_call: TRBJ2-7; v_call: TRBV11-2; d_call: TRBD1; cdr3_nt: TGTGCCAGCAGCTTAGGGACAGGGAACTACGAGCAGTACTTC; cdr3_aa: CASSLGTGNYEQYF
clone_size: few; cdr3_length: 12; j_call: TRBJ2-7; v_call: TRBV2; d_call: NA; cdr3_nt: TGTGCCAGCAGCGACGGAACCTACGAGCAGTACTTC; cdr3_aa: CASSDGTYEQYF
clone_size: NA; cdr3_length: 13; j_call: TRBJ2-1; v_call: TRBV3-1; d_call: NA; cdr3_nt: TGTGCCAGCAGCCAAGCTGATTCCGATGAGCAGTTCTTC; cdr3_aa: CASSQADSDEQFF